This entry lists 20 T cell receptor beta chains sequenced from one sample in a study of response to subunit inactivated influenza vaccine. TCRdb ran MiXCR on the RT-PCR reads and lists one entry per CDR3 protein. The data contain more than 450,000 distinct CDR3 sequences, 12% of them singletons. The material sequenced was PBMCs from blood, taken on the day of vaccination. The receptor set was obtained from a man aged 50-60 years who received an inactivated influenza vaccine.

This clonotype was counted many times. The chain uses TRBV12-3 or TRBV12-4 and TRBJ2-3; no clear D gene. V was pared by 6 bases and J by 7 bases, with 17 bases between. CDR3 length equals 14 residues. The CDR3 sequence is CASSLLETLNTQYF. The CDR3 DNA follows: TGTGCCAGCAGCTTACTTGAAACCCTTAATACGCAGTATTTT.

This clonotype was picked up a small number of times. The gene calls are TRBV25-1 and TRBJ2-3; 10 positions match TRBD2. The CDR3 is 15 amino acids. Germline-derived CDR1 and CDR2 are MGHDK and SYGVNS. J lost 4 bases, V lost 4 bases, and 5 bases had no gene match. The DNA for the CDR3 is TGTGCCAGCAGTGCACTAGCGGGGATACCAGATACGCAGTATTTT. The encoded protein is CASSALAGIPDTQYF.

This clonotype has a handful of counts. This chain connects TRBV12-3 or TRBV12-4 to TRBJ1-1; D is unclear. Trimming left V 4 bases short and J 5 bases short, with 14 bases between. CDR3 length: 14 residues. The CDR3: CASSYRRRLTEAFF. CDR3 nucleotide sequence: TGTGCCAGCAGTTATAGGAGACGATTAACTGAAGCTTTCTTT.

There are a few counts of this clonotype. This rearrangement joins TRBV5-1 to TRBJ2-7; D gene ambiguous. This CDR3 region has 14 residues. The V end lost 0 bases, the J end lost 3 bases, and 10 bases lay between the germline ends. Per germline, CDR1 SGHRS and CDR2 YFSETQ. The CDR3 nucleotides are TGCGCCAGCAGCTTGGGCCATTTAGACTACGAGCAGTACTTC. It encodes CASSLGHLDYEQYF.

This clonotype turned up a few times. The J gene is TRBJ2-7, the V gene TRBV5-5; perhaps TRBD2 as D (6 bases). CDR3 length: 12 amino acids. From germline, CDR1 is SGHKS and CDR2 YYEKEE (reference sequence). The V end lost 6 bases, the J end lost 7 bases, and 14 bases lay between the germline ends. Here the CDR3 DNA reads TGTGCCAGCACCCTCGAACGGGGGGAGCAGTACTTC. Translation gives CASTLERGEQYF.

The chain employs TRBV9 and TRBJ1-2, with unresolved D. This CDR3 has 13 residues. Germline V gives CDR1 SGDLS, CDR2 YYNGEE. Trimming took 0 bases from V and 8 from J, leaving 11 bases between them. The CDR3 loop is CASSVDPTGGYTF. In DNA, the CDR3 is TGTGCCAGCAGCGTAGACCCGACGGGAGGCTACACCTTC. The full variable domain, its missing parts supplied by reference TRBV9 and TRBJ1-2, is DSGVTQTPKHLITATGQRVTLRCSPRSGDLSVYWYQQSLDQGLQFLIQYYNGEERAKGNILERFSAQQFPDLHSELNLSSLELGDSALYFCASSVDPTGGYTFGSGTRLTVV.

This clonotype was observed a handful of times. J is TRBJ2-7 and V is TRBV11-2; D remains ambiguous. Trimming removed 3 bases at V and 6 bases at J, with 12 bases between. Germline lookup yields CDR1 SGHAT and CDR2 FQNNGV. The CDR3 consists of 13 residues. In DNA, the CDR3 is TGTGCCAGCAGCTTTTCCAGCGTCCTCGAGCAGTACTTC. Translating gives CASSFSSVLEQYF.

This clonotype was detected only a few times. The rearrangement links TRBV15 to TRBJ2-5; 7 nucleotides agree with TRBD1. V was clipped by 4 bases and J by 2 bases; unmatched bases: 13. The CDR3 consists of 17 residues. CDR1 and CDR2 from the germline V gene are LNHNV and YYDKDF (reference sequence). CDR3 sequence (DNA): TGTGCCACCAGCACCCATTCCCCGGGACAGCTACAAGAGACCCAGTACTTC. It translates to CATSTHSPGQLQETQYF. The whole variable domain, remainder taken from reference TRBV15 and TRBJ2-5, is DAMVIQNPRYQVTQFGKPVTLSCSQTLNHNVMYWYQQKSSQAPKLLFHYYDKDFNNEADTPDNFQSRRPNTSFCFLDIRSPGLGDTAMYLCATSTHSPGQLQETQYFGPGTRLLVL.

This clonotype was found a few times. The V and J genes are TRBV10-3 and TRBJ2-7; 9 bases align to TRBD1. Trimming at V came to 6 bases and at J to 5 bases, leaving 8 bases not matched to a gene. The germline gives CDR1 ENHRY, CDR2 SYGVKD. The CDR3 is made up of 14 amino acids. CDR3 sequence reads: CAIRGTGQVNEQYF. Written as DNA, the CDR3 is TGTGCCATCAGAGGGACAGGGCAGGTCAACGAGCAGTACTTC.

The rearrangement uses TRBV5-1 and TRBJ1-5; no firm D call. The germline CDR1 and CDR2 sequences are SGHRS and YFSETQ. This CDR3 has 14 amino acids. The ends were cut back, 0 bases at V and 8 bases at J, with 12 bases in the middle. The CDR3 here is CASSLEYGREPQHF. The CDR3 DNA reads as TGCGCCAGCAGCTTGGAGTATGGGCGGGAGCCCCAGCATTTT.

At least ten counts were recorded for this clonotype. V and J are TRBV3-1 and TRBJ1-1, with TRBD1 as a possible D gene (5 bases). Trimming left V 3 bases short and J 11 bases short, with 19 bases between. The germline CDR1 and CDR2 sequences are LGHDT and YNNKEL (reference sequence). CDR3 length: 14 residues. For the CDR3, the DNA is TGTGCCAGCAGCCACAAAGGACACGCGTCTGGGGCTTTCTTT. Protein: CASSHKGHASGAFF.

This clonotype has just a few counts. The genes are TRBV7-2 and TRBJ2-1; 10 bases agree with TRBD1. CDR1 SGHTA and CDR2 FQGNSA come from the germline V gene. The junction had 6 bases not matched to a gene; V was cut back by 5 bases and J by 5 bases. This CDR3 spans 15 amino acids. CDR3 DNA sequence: TGTGCCAGCAGCCCGGACAGGGGGAACCACAATGAGCAGTTCTTC. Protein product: CASSPDRGNHNEQFF.

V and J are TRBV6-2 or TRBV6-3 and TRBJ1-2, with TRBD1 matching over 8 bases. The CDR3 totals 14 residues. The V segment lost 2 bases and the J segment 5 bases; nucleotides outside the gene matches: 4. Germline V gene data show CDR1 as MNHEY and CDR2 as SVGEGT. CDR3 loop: CASSYGTGAYGYTF. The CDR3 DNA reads TGTGCCAGCAGTTACGGGACAGGAGCGTATGGCTACACCTTC.

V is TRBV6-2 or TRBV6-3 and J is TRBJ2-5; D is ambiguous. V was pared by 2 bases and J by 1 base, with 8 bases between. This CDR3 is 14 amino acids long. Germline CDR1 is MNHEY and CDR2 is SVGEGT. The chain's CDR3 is CASSYDSLQETQYF. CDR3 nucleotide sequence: TGTGCCAGCAGTTACGATAGTCTCCAAGAGACCCAGTACTTC.

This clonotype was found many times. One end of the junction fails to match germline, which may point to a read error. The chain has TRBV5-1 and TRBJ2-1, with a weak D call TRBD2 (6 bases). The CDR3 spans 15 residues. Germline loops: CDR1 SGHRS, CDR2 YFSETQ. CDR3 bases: TGTGCCAGCAGCTTAGTGACTAGCTCCTACAATGAGCAGTTCTTC. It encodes CASSLVTSSYNEQFF. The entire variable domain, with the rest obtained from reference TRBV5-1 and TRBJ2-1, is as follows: KAGVTQTPRYLIKTRGQQVTLSCSPISGHRSVSWYQQTPGQGLQFLFEYFSETQRNKGNFPGRFSGRQFSNSRSEMNVSTLELGDSALYLCASSLVTSSYNEQFFGPGTRLTVL.

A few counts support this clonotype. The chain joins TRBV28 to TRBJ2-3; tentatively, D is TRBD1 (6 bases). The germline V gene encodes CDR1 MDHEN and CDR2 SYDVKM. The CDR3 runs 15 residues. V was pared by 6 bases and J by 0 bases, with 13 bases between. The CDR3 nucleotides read TGTGCCAGCAGCCAAGGACAGTCCAGCACAGATACGCAGTATTTT. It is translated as CASSQGQSSTDTQYF.

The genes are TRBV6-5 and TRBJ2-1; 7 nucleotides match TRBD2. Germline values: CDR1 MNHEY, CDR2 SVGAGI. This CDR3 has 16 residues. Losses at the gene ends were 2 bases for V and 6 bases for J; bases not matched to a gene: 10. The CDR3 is CASSYRGGDYGNEQFF. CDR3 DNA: TGTGCCAGCAGTTACAGGGGCGGGGACTACGGCAATGAGCAGTTCTTC.

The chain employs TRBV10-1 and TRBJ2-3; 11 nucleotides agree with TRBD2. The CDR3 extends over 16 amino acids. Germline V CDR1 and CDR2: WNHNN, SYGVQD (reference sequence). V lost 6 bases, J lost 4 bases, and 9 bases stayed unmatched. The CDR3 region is CASRGKTSGGPDTQYF. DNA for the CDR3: TGCGCCAGCAGGGGCAAAACTAGCGGGGGACCAGATACGCAGTATTTT.

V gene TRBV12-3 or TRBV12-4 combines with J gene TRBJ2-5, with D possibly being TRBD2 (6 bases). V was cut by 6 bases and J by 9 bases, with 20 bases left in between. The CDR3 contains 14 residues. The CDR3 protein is CASSWGAPSGAQYF. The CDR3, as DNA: TGTGCCAGCAGCTGGGGCGCTCCTTCGGGGGCCCAGTACTTC.

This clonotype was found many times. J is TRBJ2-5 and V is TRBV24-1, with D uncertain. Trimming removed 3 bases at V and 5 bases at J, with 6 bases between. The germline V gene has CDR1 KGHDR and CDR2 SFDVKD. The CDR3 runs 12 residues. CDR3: CATSDPAETQYF. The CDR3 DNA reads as TGTGCCACCAGTGATCCGGCGGAGACCCAGTACTTC.